This T cell receptor beta chain stems from a study of blood T cell repertoires in COVID-19. Whole-study context: Collection of acute and convalescent COVID-19 samples took place in the United States, Italy and Spain. Sources were T cells, B-cell-depleted T cells, or PBMCs; the material itself was cDNA or gDNA.

This CDR3 has 15 residues. Germline assignment: CDR1 MRHNA and CDR2 SNTAGT. Trimming took off 4 bases at V and 1 base at J, with 12 bases between the two ends. Recruitment covered about two dozen US areas and drew participants whose ages spanned 18 to 89 years. Original analysis: Reference gene primer amplification yielded estimated nucleated cell counts. TCRdb keeps only in-frame clones here, not all; method: immunoSEQ multiplex PCR. V and J calls and clone size follow that table, whereas D and trimming were derived from the DNA. The sample comprises around 180,000 clones, 70% to 85% of which are singletons, and around 12% rests with the top ten.

The V call is TRBV6-4, the J call TRBJ2-3, with a possible D match to TRBD2 (5 bases). This receptor was taken from a man aged 50 to 60 who had recovered from COVID-19. The sample taken for sequencing was PBMCs or T cells enriched from blood (not recorded which). DNA for the CDR3: TGTGCCAGCAGTGCGGCGGGCCGGGGCACAGATACGCAGTATTTT. It yields the protein CASSAAGRGTDTQYF.